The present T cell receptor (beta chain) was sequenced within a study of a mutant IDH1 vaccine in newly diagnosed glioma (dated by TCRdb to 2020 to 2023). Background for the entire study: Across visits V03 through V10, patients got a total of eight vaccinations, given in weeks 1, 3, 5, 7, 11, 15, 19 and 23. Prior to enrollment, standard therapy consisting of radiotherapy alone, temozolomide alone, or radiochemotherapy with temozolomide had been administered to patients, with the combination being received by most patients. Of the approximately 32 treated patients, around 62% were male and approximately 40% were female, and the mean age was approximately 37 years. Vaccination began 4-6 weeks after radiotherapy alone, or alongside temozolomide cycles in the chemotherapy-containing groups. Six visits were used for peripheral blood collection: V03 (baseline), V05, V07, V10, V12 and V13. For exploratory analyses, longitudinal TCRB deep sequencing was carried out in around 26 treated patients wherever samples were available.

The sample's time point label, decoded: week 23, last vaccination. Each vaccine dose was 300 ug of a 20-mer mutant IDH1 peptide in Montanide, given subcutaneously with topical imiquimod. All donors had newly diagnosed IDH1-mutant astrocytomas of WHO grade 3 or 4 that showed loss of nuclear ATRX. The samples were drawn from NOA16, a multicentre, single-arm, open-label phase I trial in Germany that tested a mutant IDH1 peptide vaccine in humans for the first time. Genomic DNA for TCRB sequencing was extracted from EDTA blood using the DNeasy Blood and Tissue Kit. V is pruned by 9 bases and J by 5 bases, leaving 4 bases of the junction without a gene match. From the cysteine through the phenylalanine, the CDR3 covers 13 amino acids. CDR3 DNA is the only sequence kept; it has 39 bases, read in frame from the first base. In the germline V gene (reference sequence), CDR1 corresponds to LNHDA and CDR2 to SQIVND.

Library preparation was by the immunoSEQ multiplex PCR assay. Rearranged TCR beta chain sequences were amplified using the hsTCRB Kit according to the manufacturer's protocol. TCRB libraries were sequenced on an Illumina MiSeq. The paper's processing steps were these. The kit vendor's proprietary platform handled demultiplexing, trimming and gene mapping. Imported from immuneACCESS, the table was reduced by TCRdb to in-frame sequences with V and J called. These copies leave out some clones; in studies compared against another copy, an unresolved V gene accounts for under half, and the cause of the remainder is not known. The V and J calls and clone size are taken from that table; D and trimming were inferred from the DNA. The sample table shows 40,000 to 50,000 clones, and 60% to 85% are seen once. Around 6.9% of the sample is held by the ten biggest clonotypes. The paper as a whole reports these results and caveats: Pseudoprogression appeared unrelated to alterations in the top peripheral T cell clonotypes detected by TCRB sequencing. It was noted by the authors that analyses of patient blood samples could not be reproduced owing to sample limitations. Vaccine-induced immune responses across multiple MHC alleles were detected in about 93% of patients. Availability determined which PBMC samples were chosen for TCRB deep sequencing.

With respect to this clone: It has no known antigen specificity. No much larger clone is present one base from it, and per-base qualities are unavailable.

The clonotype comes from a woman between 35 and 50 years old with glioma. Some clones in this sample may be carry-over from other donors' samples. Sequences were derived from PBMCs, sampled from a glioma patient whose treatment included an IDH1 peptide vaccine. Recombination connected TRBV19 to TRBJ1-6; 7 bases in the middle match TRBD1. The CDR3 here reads CASGTVNNSPLHF. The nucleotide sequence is TGTGCCAGCGGGACAGTTAATAATTCACCCCTCCACTTT.